This T cell receptor (beta chain) was captured in a study of CD8 T cells in ankylosing spondylitis. Study-level points and caveats: One TCR beta motif, made up of roughly eight highly homologous variants, appeared characteristic of ankylosing spondylitis blood.

TCRdb processed the 5' RACE reads anew with MiXCR; each CDR3 protein has one entry. The sample holds more than 250,000 distinct CDR3 sequences, around 7.6% seen once. V lost 1 base and J lost 2; bases outside the gene matches: 8. CDR3 length: 19 residues. Germline V gene lookup returns CDR1 MGHRA and CDR2 YSYEKL. This clonotype was observed at least ten times. The target antigen is unknown. Source material: blood, either unsorted or a sorted T cell fraction (not recorded which). The sequence was collected from a male donor with ankylosing spondylitis. The J gene is TRBJ2-1, the V gene TRBV4-1; 13 bases are a match to TRBD2. The DNA for the CDR3 is TGCGCCAGCAGCCAAGCCGGGACTAGCGGGATTACCACCTACAATGAGCAGTTCTTC. Translation: CASSQAGTSGITTYNEQFF.